Only a few counts were recorded for the clone carrying this TCR beta chain. The data originate from a study of blood T cell repertoires in COVID-19. Across the study: Samples taken during acute and convalescent COVID-19 were collected in the United States, Italy and Spain.

The protocol was immunoSEQ multiplex PCR, while the TCRdb copy is restricted to in-frame clones and leaves out a portion. The table lists some 73,000 clones, roughly four fifths of them singletons. The CDR3 totals 16 residues. The germline CDR1 and CDR2 sequences are LNHDA and SQIVND (reference sequence). Between the trimmed V and J ends, which lost 7 bases and 0 bases, there was a span of 18 bases. Sequencing was performed on peripheral blood. This sequence originates from a woman aged 55-69 years with acute or convalescent COVID-19. The gene calls are TRBV19 and TRBJ1-1, with a weak D call TRBD1 (5 bases). CDR3 loop: CASTHWGRGMNTEAFF. CDR3 sequence (DNA): TGTGCCAGTACCCACTGGGGGAGGGGCATGAACACTGAAGCTTTCTTT. The full variable domain, completed using reference TRBV19 and TRBJ1-1, is DGGITQSPKYLFRKEGQNVTLSCEQNLNHDAMYWYRQDPGQGLRLIYYSQIVNDFQKGDIAEGYSVSREKKESFPLTVTSAQKNPTAFYLCASTHWGRGMNTEAFFGQGTRLTVV.